This T cell receptor (beta chain) was recovered during a study of cytomegalovirus exposure and HLA in healthy donors. Regarding this clone: What it recognizes is unknown. The junction and the germline gene differ at one end; a read error may be behind it.

In the PCR, 60 Vbeta and 13 Jbeta primers were used. As originally analysed: An analysis that came later counted tens of millions of unique TCR beta chains, approximately 9.9 million shared. This table comes from immunoSEQ multiplex PCR, and its TCRdb copy is limited to in-frame clones, with some not included. That table supplies the V and J calls and clone size; D and trimming were determined from the DNA. This table has tens of thousands of clones, 55% to 65% appearing once. The study, taken as a whole, reports: Previously analyzed data showed that most TCR beta V segments were productive at a frequency of about 90% or about 30%. Later genetic work tied a missense DCLRE1C variant to beta-chain V and J trimming.

Every donor was a healthy person donating bone marrow. Germline loops: CDR1 MNHNS, CDR2 SASEGT. This CDR3 contains 13 residues. The receptor comes from a human donor in good health. The V call is TRBV6-1, the J call TRBJ1-5; D remains ambiguous. The sample consisted of PBMCs. In DNA, the CDR3 is TGTGCCAGCAGTGAGGGCACCTATCAGGCCCAGCATTTT. Residues: CASSEGTYQAQHF.